The sequence of this T cell receptor beta chain was determined in a study of persistence of HIV-infected CD4 T cells. Study information: Donors had been on suppressive ART for a median of roughly 8 years.

The stimulus was lysate of CMV-infected fibroblasts, about 10 ug/mL. Sorted nonresponding memory CD4+ T cells were CD40L-negative, CD69-negative, CD45RO-high. For this clone: Its target is unknown.

The libraries were made with immunoSEQ version 4 in survey mode. The assay was immunoSEQ multiplex PCR, and TCRdb's table has in-frame clones only and misses some. The sample gives about 37,000 clones, around 80% of which show up once; 1.6% is in the top ten. V dropped 5 bases and J dropped 6; count of bases not matched to a gene: 11. The germline V gene encodes CDR1 SGHDN and CDR2 FVKESK. The CDR3 contains 16 residues. Sequences were derived from CD4+ T cells sorted from PBMCs after roughly 18-hour stimulation, sampled from a patient who received antiretroviral therapy. The chain has TRBV14 and TRBJ2-1; TRBD2 aligns across 9 bases. This clonotype originated in an adult man with HIV who was CMV-seropositive. CDR3 coding DNA: TGTGCCAGCAGCGCCGTTAGCGGGGGCTTTCTCAATGAGCAGTTCTTC. Its protein product is CASSAVSGGFLNEQFF.